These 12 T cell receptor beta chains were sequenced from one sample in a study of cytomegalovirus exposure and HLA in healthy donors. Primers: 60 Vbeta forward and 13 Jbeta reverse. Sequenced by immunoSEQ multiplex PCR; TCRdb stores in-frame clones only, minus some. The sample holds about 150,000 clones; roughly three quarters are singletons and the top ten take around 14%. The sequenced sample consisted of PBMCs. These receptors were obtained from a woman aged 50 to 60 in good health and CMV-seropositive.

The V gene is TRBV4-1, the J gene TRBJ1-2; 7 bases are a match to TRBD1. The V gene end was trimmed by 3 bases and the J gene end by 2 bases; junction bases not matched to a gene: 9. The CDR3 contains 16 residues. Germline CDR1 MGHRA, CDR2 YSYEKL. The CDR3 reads CASSHKRGQINYGYTF. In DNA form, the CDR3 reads TGCGCCAGCAGCCACAAAAGGGGGCAGATAAACTATGGCTACACCTTC.

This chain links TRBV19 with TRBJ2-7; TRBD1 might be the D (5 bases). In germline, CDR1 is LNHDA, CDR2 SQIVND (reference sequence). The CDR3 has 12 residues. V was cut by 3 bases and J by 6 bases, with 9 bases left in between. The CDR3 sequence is CASSIWGREQYF. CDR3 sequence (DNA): TGTGCCAGTAGTATTTGGGGCCGCGAGCAGTACTTC.

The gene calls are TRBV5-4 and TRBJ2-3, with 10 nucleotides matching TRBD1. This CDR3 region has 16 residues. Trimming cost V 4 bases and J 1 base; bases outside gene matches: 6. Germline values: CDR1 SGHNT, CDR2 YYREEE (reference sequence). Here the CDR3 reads CASSLRTGGGTDTQYF. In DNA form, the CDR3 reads TGTGCCAGCAGCCTACGGACAGGGGGGGGCACAGATACGCAGTATTTT.

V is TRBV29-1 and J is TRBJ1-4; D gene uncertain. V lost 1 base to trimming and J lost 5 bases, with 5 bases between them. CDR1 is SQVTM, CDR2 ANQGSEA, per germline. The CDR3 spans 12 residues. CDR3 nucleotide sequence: TGCAGCGTTGAAGTTTTAAATGAAAAACTGTTTTTT. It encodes CSVEVLNEKLFF.

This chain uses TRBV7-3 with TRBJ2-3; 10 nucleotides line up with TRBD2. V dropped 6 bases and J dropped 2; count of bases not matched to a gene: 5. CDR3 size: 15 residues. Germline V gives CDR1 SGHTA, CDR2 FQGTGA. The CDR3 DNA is TGTGCCAGCAGTTTTAGCGGGGGGTCCACAGATACGCAGTATTTT. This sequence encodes CASSFSGGSTDTQYF. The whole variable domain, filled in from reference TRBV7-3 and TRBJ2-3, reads GAGVSQTPSNKVTEKGKYVELRCDPISGHTALYWYRQSLGQGPEFLIYFQGTGAADDSGLPNDRFFAVRPEGSVSTLKIQRTERGDSAVYLCASSFSGGSTDTQYFGPGTRLTVL.

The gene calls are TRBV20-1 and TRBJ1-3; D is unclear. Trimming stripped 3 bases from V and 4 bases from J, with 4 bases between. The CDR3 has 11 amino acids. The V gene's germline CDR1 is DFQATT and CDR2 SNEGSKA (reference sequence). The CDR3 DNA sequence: TGCAGTGCTAGGGAGGGAAACACCATATATTTT. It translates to CSAREGNTIYF.

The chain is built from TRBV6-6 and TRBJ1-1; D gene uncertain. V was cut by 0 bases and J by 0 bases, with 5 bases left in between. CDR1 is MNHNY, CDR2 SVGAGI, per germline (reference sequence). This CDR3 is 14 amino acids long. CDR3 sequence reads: CASSYSGVNTEAFF. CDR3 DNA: TGTGCCAGCAGTTACTCGGGCGTGAACACTGAAGCTTTCTTT.

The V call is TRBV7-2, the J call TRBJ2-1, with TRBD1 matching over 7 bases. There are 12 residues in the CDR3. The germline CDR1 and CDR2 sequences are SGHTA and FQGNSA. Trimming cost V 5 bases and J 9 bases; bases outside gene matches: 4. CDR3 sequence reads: CASSLDRSEQFF. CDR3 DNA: TGTGCCAGCAGCCTGGACAGGAGTGAGCAGTTCTTC.

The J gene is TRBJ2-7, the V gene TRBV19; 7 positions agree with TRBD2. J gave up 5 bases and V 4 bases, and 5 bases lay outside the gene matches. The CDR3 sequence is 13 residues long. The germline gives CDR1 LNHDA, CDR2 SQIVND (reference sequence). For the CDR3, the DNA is TGTGCCAGTAGTAGGGGGGGATTTGACGAGCAGTACTTC. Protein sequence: CASSRGGFDEQYF.

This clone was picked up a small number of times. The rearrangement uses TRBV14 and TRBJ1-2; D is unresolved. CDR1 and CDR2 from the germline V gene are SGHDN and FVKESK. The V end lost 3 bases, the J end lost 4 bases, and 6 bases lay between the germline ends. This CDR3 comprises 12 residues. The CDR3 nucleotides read TGTGCCAGCAGCCAGGAGGCCTATGGCTACACCTTC. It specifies CASSQEAYGYTF.

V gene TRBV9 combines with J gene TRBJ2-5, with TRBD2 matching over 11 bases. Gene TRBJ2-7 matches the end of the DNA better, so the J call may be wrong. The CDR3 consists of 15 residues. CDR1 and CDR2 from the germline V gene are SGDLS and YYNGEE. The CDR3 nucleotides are TGTGCCAGCAGCGATAGCGGGGGGGCCGTGAACGAGCAGTACTTC. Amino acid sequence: CASSDSGGAVNEQYF.

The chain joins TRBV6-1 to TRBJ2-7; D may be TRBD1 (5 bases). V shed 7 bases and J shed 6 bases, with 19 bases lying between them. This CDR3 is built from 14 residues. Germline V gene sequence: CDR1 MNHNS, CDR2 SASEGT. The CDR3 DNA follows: TGTGCCAGCATTACCCTCCTGGGGCCAGGCGAGCAGTACTTC. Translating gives CASITLLGPGEQYF.